Below, 21 T cell receptor beta chains from the same sample are listed, as sequenced in a study of T cells in tuberculosis. After thawing and overnight rest, PBMC were stained with GMM-loaded CD1B tetramer, viability dye and anti-CD3 for sorting. The lipid loaded on the CD1B tetramers was C32 glucose monomycolate from Rhodococcus equi. Sequenced by immunoSEQ multiplex PCR; TCRdb stores in-frame clones only, minus some. The data hold approximately 100,000 clones, with around 90% observed a single time. The source material was CD1b-GMM tetramer-negative cells sorted from PBMCs. These TCRs come from an adult woman with latent tuberculosis.

A remark on this clone: Distinct nucleotide sequences in the sample also encode this CDR3. The CDR3 here is CASSLGQGMNTEAFF. The CDR3 coding sequence is TGCGCCAGCAGCTTGGGGCAGGGGATGAACACTGAAGCTTTCTTT. The chain carries TRBV5-1 and TRBJ1-1, with a possible D match to TRBD1 (6 bases). Trimming left V 0 bases short and J 0 bases short, with 9 bases between. Germline CDR1 reads SGHRS; CDR2 reads YFSETQ. CDR3 size: 15 residues.

The chain has TRBV19 and TRBJ1-6, with 7 bases that match TRBD1. The CDR3 contains 12 residues. Looked up from germline, CDR1 is LNHDA and CDR2 is SQIVND (reference sequence). V lost 9 bases, J lost 11 bases, and 7 bases stayed unmatched. The DNA of the CDR3 is TGTGCCAGACACAGGGGTACGACACCCCTCCACTTT. It translates to CARHRGTTPLHF. Full variable domain (missing parts from reference TRBV19 and TRBJ1-6): DGGITQSPKYLFRKEGQNVTLSCEQNLNHDAMYWYRQDPGQGLRLIYYSQIVNDFQKGDIAEGYSVSREKKESFPLTVTSAQKNPTAFYLCARHRGTTPLHFGNGTRLTVT.

This clone occurred once. The gene calls are TRBV27 and TRBJ2-5, with TRBD1 matching over 7 bases. This CDR3 has 15 residues. V lost 4 bases, J lost 1 base, and 6 bases stayed unmatched. Germline-derived CDR1 and CDR2 are MNHEY and SMNVEV (reference sequence). The CDR3 DNA is TGTGCCAGCAGTTGGGACAGCCTAGCCCAAGAGACCCAGTACTTC. Translating gives CASSWDSLAQETQYF.

This clone occurred a few times. This sequence joins TRBV7-2 and TRBJ1-2, with no clear D. V shed 1 base and J shed 5 bases, with 8 bases lying between them. Germline V CDR1 and CDR2: SGHTA, FQGNSA. This CDR3 has 13 amino acids. CDR3 amino acids: CASSLGRGYGYTF. The CDR3 DNA is TGTGCCAGCAGCTTAGGACGGGGATATGGCTACACCTTC.

The CDR3 loop reads CAGSRVNTEAFF. CDR3 nucleotide sequence: TGTGCCGGCTCGAGGGTGAACACTGAAGCTTTCTTT. The rearrangement joins TRBV27 to TRBJ1-1; D remains unclear. This CDR3 comprises 12 residues. V was cut by 11 bases and J by 0 bases, with 10 bases left in between. CDR1 MNHEY and CDR2 SMNVEV come from the germline V gene (reference sequence).

This clone was recorded a few times. Here the CDR3 reads CASSLGAGAGQTIYF. The CDR3 nucleotides are TGTGCCAGCAGCTTGGGGGCAGGGGCCGGTCAGACCATATATTTT. The V call is TRBV5-4, the J call TRBJ1-3, with D possibly matching TRBD1 (6 bases). The CDR3 totals 15 residues. The V end was cut by 0 bases, the J end by 10 bases, with 17 bases between. Germline assignment: CDR1 SGHNT and CDR2 YYREEE (reference sequence).

The chain is built from TRBV19 and TRBJ1-2; a weak D match, TRBD1 (6 bases). The germline V and J ends were trimmed by 1 base and 2 bases, with 11 bases remaining between them. CDR3 length: 15 residues. Germline V gene data show CDR1 as LNHDA and CDR2 as SQIVND (reference sequence). The CDR3 sequence: CASSIVVGQNYGYTF. The CDR3 DNA reads TGTGCCAGTAGTATAGTTGTTGGACAGAACTATGGCTACACCTTC.

This chain links TRBV11-2 with TRBJ1-4, with D perhaps matching TRBD1 (5 bases). Germline CDR1 SGHAT, CDR2 FQNNGV. This CDR3 is 15 amino acids long. V dropped 5 bases and J dropped 0 bases, with 10 bases sitting between them. DNA of the CDR3: TGTGCCAGCAGCCTGACAGCAACAACTAATGAAAAACTGTTTTTT. Translated, it gives CASSLTATTNEKLFF.

This rearrangement joins TRBV30 to TRBJ2-3; 12 bases match TRBD2. Germline V gene data show CDR1 as GTSNPN and CDR2 as SVGIG (reference sequence). The CDR3 consists of 17 residues. The V segment lost 1 base and the J segment 4 bases; nucleotides outside the gene matches: 9. CDR3 sequence: CAWSGGPSGGAADTQYF. In DNA, the CDR3 is TGTGCCTGGAGTGGGGGACCTAGCGGGGGGGCCGCAGATACGCAGTATTTT. The full variable domain, in which reference TRBV30 and TRBJ2-3 provide the parts outside the CDR3, is SQTIHQWPATLVQPVGSPLSLECTVEGTSNPNLYWYRQAAGRGLQLLFYSVGIGQISSEVPQNLSASRPQDRQFILSSKKLLLSDSGFYLCAWSGGPSGGAADTQYFGPGTRLTVL.

The J gene is TRBJ1-2, the V gene TRBV28; maybe TRBD1 (5 bases). Trimming stripped 3 bases from V and 4 bases from J, with 9 bases between. This CDR3 has 13 amino acids. CDR1 and CDR2 from the germline V gene are MDHEN and SYDVKM. DNA for the CDR3: TGTGCCAGCAGTTTCAGGGTGAGCTATGGCTACACCTTC. Its translation is CASSFRVSYGYTF.

V usage is TRBV7-2 and J usage is TRBJ1-5; TRBD1 aligns across 7 bases. From germline, CDR1 is SGHTA and CDR2 FQGNSA. This CDR3 has 15 residues. The junction had 6 bases not matched to a gene; V was cut back by 1 base and J by 6 bases. CDR3 sequence: CASSLDRDSPQPQHF. CDR3 DNA sequence: TGTGCCAGCAGCTTAGACCGGGACAGTCCTCAGCCCCAGCATTTT.

This clone was picked up one time. This chain connects TRBV2 to TRBJ2-5, with 7 positions matching TRBD1. The end of the DNA aligns better with TRBJ2-7, so the J call may be wrong. CDR1 and CDR2 from the germline V gene are SNHLY and FYNNEI. This CDR3 region has 16 residues. The CDR3 is CASSPLMDRSSYEQYF. CDR3 DNA sequence: TGTGCCAGCAGCCCACTGATGGACAGGAGCTCCTACGAGCAGTACTTC.

The chain links TRBV29-1 to TRBJ1-1; TRBD1 matches 8 bases. Germline assignment: CDR1 SQVTM and CDR2 ANQGSEA. There are 14 residues in the CDR3. The trim removed 4 bases at V and 3 bases at J, leaving 7 bases unmatched. The CDR3: CSVVGAGGYTEAFF. Written as DNA, the CDR3 is TGCAGCGTTGTTGGGGCAGGGGGCTACACTGAAGCTTTCTTT.

The chain carries TRBV15 and TRBJ2-3; maybe TRBD2 (5 bases). V was shortened by 2 bases and J by 5 bases, with 11 bases between the two germline ends. This CDR3 has 14 amino acids. The germline V gene encodes CDR1 LNHNV and CDR2 YYDKDF (reference sequence). CDR3 bases: TGTGCCACCAGCAGACCCTCCGCGGGAGATACGCAGTATTTT. Its translation is CATSRPSAGDTQYF.

The table lists this clone with a count of one. V is TRBV29-1 and J is TRBJ2-7, with a weak D call TRBD1 (6 bases). Germline CDR1 is SQVTM and CDR2 is ANQGSEA. V lost 0 bases and J 6 bases, leaving 12 bases between the germline ends. The CDR3 is 13 residues long. The CDR3 loop is CSVEERGSGEQYF. For the CDR3, the DNA is TGCAGCGTTGAAGAGAGGGGGTCCGGCGAGCAGTACTTC.

This clone was detected only a few times. The chain uses TRBV12-2 and TRBJ2-7; no DNA check was done on the table's D call, TRBD1. TRBV12-2 is tagged as a pseudogene. The length of the CDR3 is 11 residues. CDR3 residues: CASRFPGQQYV. The CDR3 DNA sequence: TGTGCAAGTCGCTTCCCAGGGCAGCAGTACGTC.

The genes are TRBV6-5 and TRBJ1-3, with TRBD1 as a possible D gene (6 bases). The germline V gene encodes CDR1 MNHEY and CDR2 SVGAGI. The CDR3 length is 15 residues. V lost 5 bases to trimming and J lost 1 base, with 12 bases between them. The CDR3 sequence: CASSAGEWSGNTIYF. The CDR3 region has the DNA TGTGCCAGCAGTGCAGGGGAATGGTCTGGAAACACCATATATTTT.

The CDR3 spells CATAWNKYRTGLGGYTF. For the CDR3, the DNA is TGTGCCACCGCTTGGAACAAGTACCGAACAGGATTGGGGGGCTACACCTTC. The chain carries TRBV19 and TRBJ1-2, with a weak D call TRBD1 (5 bases). CDR1 is LNHDA and CDR2 is SQIVND in the germline V gene (reference sequence). V gave up 10 bases and J gave up 8 bases, with 32 bases separating them. This CDR3 is 17 amino acids long.

V and J are TRBV5-1 and TRBJ1-3, with D possibly being TRBD1 (5 bases). Deletions cut 5 bases from V and 1 base from J, with 7 bases between. There are 13 residues in the CDR3. Looked up from germline, CDR1 is SGHRS and CDR2 is YFSETQ. The CDR3 DNA sequence: TGCGCCAGCAGGCAGGGTTCTGGAAACACCATATATTTT. Translation: CASRQGSGNTIYF.

The J gene is TRBJ1-4, the V gene TRBV14; unclear D gene. The CDR3 length is 16 residues. Trimming stripped 8 bases from V and 6 bases from J, with 22 bases between. Germline values: CDR1 SGHDN, CDR2 FVKESK. This chain's CDR3 is CASPWEEGGKDEKLFF. The CDR3 region has the DNA TGTGCCAGCCCCTGGGAGGAAGGAGGTAAAGATGAAAAACTGTTTTTT.

For this clone: The junction and the germline gene differ at one end; a read error may be behind it. J is TRBJ2-2 and V is TRBV5-1, with a possible D match to TRBD2 (6 bases). This CDR3 comprises 17 residues. CDR1 and CDR2 (germline): SGHRS, YFSETQ. In DNA form, the CDR3 reads TGCGCCAGCAGCCAAACTCTGACTAGACCGAACACCGGGAAGCTGTTTTTT. This translates into CASSQTLTRPNTGKLFF. The full variable domain, completed using reference TRBV5-1 and TRBJ2-2, is KAGVTQTPRYLIKTRGQQVTLSCSPISGHRSVSWYQQTPGQGLQFLFEYFSETQRNKGNFPGRFSGRQFSNSRSEMNVSTLELGDSALYLCASSQTLTRPNTGKLFFGEGSRLTVL.